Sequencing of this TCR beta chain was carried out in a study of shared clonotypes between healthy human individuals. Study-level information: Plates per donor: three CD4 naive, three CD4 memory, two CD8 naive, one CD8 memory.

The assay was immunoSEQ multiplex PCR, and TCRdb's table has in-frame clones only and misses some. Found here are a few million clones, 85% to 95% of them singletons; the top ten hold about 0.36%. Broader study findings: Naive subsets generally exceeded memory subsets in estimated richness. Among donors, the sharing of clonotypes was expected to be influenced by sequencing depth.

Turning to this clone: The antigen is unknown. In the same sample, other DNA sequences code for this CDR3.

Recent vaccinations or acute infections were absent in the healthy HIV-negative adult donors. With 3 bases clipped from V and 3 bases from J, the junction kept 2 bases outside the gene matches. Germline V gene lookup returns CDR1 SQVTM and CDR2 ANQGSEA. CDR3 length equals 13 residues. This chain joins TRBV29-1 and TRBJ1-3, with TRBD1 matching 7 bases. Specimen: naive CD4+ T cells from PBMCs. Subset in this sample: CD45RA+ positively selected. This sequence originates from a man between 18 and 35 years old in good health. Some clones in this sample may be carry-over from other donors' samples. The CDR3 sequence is CSVEWDSGNTIYF. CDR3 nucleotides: TGCAGCGTTGAGTGGGACAGTGGAAACACCATATATTTT.